This T cell receptor beta chain was documented in a study of blood T cell repertoires in COVID-19. About the study: Spain, Italy and the United States supplied samples that represented acute and convalescent COVID-19. PBMCs, B-cell-depleted T cells, or T cells provided the cDNA or gDNA that made up the material.

Trimming took 6 bases from V and 0 from J, leaving 12 bases between them. The CDR3 has 15 amino acids. The germline V gene encodes CDR1 MNHEY and CDR2 SMNVEV (reference sequence). Seattle enrolled patients during active infection and tracked them longitudinally. Per the original methods: Amplification with reference gene primers provided the estimates of nucleated cell counts. The table came from immunoSEQ multiplex PCR; TCRdb's copy has only in-frame clones and leaves some out. Clonal size and the V and J genes are those of that table, whereas D and trimming came from the DNA. The sample contains fewer than 60,000 clones, over 80% of which appear only once.

Sequences were obtained from peripheral blood. This TCR came from a young man with COVID-19, enrolled during active disease. The chain couples TRBV27 to TRBJ1-5, with a possible D match to TRBD1 (6 bases). DNA of the CDR3: TGTGCCAGCAGGTTGGACAGAAGTAGCAATCAGCCCCAGCATTTT. Encoded protein: CASRLDRSSNQPQHF.